This T cell receptor (beta chain) was captured by sequencing in a study of blood T cell repertoires in COVID-19. Germline CDR1 is SGHRS and CDR2 is YFSETQ. The V end was cut by 4 bases, the J end by 7 bases, with 11 bases between. CDR3 size: 12 residues. Sequencing used immunoSEQ multiplex PCR; TCRdb keeps in-frame clones, though not all of them. The table lists over 130,000 clones, about 80% of them singletons. The sample comprised peripheral blood. The receptor was isolated from a woman aged 55-70 years with acute or convalescent COVID-19. J is TRBJ1-2 and V is TRBV5-1, with D possibly being TRBD1 (6 bases). The CDR3 sequence: CASSQNRVGYTF. The CDR3 nucleotides read TGCGCCAGCAGCCAAAACAGGGTTGGCTACACCTTC.